Presented here are 31 T cell receptor beta chains from one specimen sequenced in a study of control samples from healthy donors and cancer patients. Sequencing was performed with immunoSEQ multiplex PCR; in TCRdb, only in-frame clones are kept and a portion is missing. The sample consists of 35,000 to 45,000 clones, around 93% of them appearing once. The sequencing input was PBMCs. The receptors stem from a woman between 40 and 55 years old with head and neck cancer.

CDR3 sequence (DNA): TGTGCCAGCAGCCCCGTCGCGGACCTTGACCAGTACTTC. Amino acids: CASSPVADLDQYF. The chain uses TRBV7-9 and TRBJ2-7, with D hard to call. CDR1 SEHNR and CDR2 FQNEAQ come from the germline V gene (reference sequence). Trimming took 5 bases from V and 10 from J, leaving 18 bases between them. The CDR3 spans 13 residues. The full variable domain, its missing parts supplied by reference TRBV7-9 and TRBJ2-7, is DTGVSQNPRHKITKRGQNVTFRCDPISEHNRLYWYRQTLGQGPEFLTYFQNEAQLEKSRLLSDRFSAERPKGSFSTLEIQRTEQGDSAMYLCASSPVADLDQYFGPGTRLTVT.

The chain links TRBV29-1 to TRBJ1-1; D gene ambiguous. This CDR3 is 13 amino acids long. The V gene lost 5 bases and the J gene lost 5 bases, with 15 bases spanning the gap. CDR1 is SQVTM, CDR2 ANQGSEA, per germline. The CDR3 nucleotides are TGCAGCGTTCGACCGCTTCGGGGAACTGAAGCTTTCTTT. Its protein product is CSVRPLRGTEAFF. Using reference TRBV29-1 and TRBJ1-1 for the parts outside the CDR3, the full variable domain is SAVISQKPSRDICQRGTSLTIQCQVDSQVTMMFWYRQQPGQSLTLIATANQGSEATYESGFVIDKFPISRPNLTFSTLTVSNMSPEDSSIYLCSVRPLRGTEAFFGQGTRLTVV.

The CDR3: CASSALHIASGAYNEQFF. CDR3 in DNA: TGTGCCAGCAGCGCCCTCCACATTGCTAGCGGGGCCTACAATGAGCAGTTCTTC. This chain uses TRBV11-2 with TRBJ2-1, with 9 bases matching TRBD2. Germline trimming cut 5 bases from V and 2 bases from J; bases unmatched to any gene: 13. This CDR3 is 18 amino acids long. Looked up from germline, CDR1 is SGHAT and CDR2 is FQNNGV.

The chain employs TRBV7-2 and TRBJ1-2; D gene uncertain. This CDR3 region has 13 residues. Germline loops: CDR1 SGHTA, CDR2 FQGNSA. V lost 1 base, J lost 14 bases, and 17 bases lay in between. CDR3 loop: CASSLDGSLWFTF. The CDR3 nucleotides are TGTGCCAGCAGCTTAGACGGGTCTCTATGGTTTACCTTC.

The rearrangement uses TRBV24-1 and TRBJ2-5; 7 bases map to TRBD1. Germline V gene sequence: CDR1 KGHDR, CDR2 SFDVKD. This CDR3 is built from 14 residues. V lost 4 bases, J lost 3 bases, and 4 bases stayed unmatched. CDR3 amino acids: CATSDPTGKETQYF. The CDR3 bases are TGTGCCACCAGTGACCCGACAGGGAAAGAGACCCAGTACTTC.

The genes are TRBV27 and TRBJ1-3, with D unresolved. There are 14 residues in the CDR3. V was pared by 6 bases and J by 0 bases, with 9 bases between. The germline CDR1 and CDR2 sequences are MNHEY and SMNVEV (reference sequence). Here the CDR3 DNA reads TGTGCCAGCAGCCTTTCACTCTCTGGAAACACCATATATTTT. This encodes CASSLSLSGNTIYF.

On this clone: The same CDR3 can be traced to other DNA sequences in this sample. This chain connects TRBV29-1 to TRBJ2-1; D unclear. Germline assignment: CDR1 SQVTM and CDR2 ANQGSEA. V was clipped by 5 bases and J by 8 bases, with 7 bases between them. The CDR3 length is 10 residues. CDR3 protein: CSVLSDEQFF. In DNA, the CDR3 is TGCAGCGTTCTTTCCGATGAGCAGTTCTTC.

The chain is built from TRBV6-2 or TRBV6-3 and TRBJ1-3; no clear D. Trimming removed 2 bases at V and 0 bases at J, with 5 bases between. Germline CDR1 MNHEY, CDR2 SVGEGT. The CDR3 sequence is 14 residues long. Here the CDR3 reads CASSYGSSGNTIYF. The CDR3 region has the DNA TGTGCCAGCAGTTACGGTAGCTCTGGAAACACCATATATTTT.

V and J are TRBV30 and TRBJ2-7; D is unresolved. V gave up 3 bases and J gave up 6 bases, with 12 bases separating them. This CDR3 contains 12 residues. The V gene's germline CDR1 is GTSNPN and CDR2 SVGIG (reference sequence). In DNA form, the CDR3 reads TGTGCCTGGAGCCAAGCGATCGGCGAGCAGTACTTC. Encoded protein: CAWSQAIGEQYF.

In this sample, this clone turned up once. The chain employs TRBV30 and TRBJ1-2; D is ambiguous. Trimming took off 2 bases at V and 4 bases at J, with 8 bases between the two ends. From germline, CDR1 is GTSNPN and CDR2 SVGIG (reference sequence). The CDR3 length is 12 residues. The CDR3 nucleotides read TGTGCCTGGAGTAGAAGTTTCTATGGCTACACCTTC. It yields the protein CAWSRSFYGYTF. Full variable domain (outside the CDR3, taken from reference TRBV30 and TRBJ1-2): SQTIHQWPATLVQPVGSPLSLECTVEGTSNPNLYWYRQAAGRGLQLLFYSVGIGQISSEVPQNLSASRPQDRQFILSSKKLLLSDSGFYLCAWSRSFYGYTFGSGTRLTVV.

This sequence joins TRBV7-9 and TRBJ2-1; D is perhaps TRBD2 (6 bases). Trimming shortened V by 5 bases and J by 0 bases, and 17 bases separated the two germline ends. CDR3 length: 17 residues. Per the germline V gene, CDR1 is SEHNR and CDR2 is FQNEAQ (reference sequence). The CDR3 protein is CASSVWLALSSYNEQFF. In nucleotides, the CDR3 is TGTGCCAGCAGCGTGTGGCTAGCGCTGAGCTCCTACAATGAGCAGTTCTTC.

The chain joins TRBV5-1 to TRBJ2-7; D tentatively reads TRBD1 or TRBD2 (5 bases each). The CDR3 runs 14 residues. V lost 2 bases to trimming and J lost 2 bases, with 11 bases between them. Germline assignment: CDR1 SGHRS and CDR2 YFSETQ. The CDR3 DNA follows: TGCGCCAGCAGCTTTGAACAGGAGGCCTACGAGCAGTACTTC. It is translated as CASSFEQEAYEQYF. The full variable domain, rest sourced from reference TRBV5-1 and TRBJ2-7, is KAGVTQTPRYLIKTRGQQVTLSCSPISGHRSVSWYQQTPGQGLQFLFEYFSETQRNKGNFPGRFSGRQFSNSRSEMNVSTLELGDSALYLCASSFEQEAYEQYFGPGTRLTVT.

The genes are TRBV30 and TRBJ1-3; D gene ambiguous. This CDR3 has 13 residues. Germline CDR1 reads GTSNPN; CDR2 reads SVGIG (reference sequence). Trimming shortened V by 4 bases and J by 2 bases, and 9 bases separated the two germline ends. The CDR3 coding sequence is TGTGCCTGGAATCAAGAAACTGGAAACACCATATATTTT. Its translation: CAWNQETGNTIYF.

The chain recombines TRBV11-2 with TRBJ1-2; the D is unclear. V dropped 7 bases and J dropped 8 bases, with 26 bases sitting between them. Germline CDR1 is SGHAT and CDR2 is FQNNGV. The CDR3 totals 16 residues. Here the CDR3 DNA reads TGTGCCAGCACCAAGCATCATGGACTGCTATTCGAGGGCTACACCTTC. Amino acid sequence: CASTKHHGLLFEGYTF.

The chain employs TRBV6-5 and TRBJ1-2; the match to TRBD1 covers 8 bases. From germline, CDR1 is MNHEY and CDR2 SVGAGI. J gave up 2 bases and V 7 bases, and 6 bases lay outside the gene matches. CDR3 size: 14 residues. This CDR3 reads CASTRTGLNYGYTF. In DNA, the CDR3 is TGTGCCAGCACTCGGACAGGGTTGAACTATGGCTACACCTTC.

The chain recombines TRBV3-1 (or the pseudogene TRBV3-2) with TRBJ2-5; D is ambiguous. Germline values: CDR1 LGHDT, CDR2 YNNKEL (reference sequence). This CDR3 contains 13 residues. V shed 1 base and J shed 9 bases, with 12 bases lying between them. The CDR3 DNA is TGTGCCAGCAGCCAAGCTCCTGAGAGTCCCCAGTACTTC. Translation: CASSQAPESPQYF.

The genes are TRBV27 and TRBJ1-1, with TRBD1 matching over 7 bases. There are 15 residues in the CDR3. CDR1 is MNHEY and CDR2 is SMNVEV in the germline V gene (reference sequence). V lost 5 bases, J lost 0 bases, and 6 bases stayed unmatched. CDR3: CASSLWGQLNTEAFF. DNA for the CDR3: TGTGCCAGCAGTCTCTGGGGACAGTTGAACACTGAAGCTTTCTTT.

This chain connects TRBV29-1 to TRBJ1-5, with 7 positions matching TRBD1. The CDR3 is 14 amino acids. CDR1 and CDR2 (germline): SQVTM, ANQGSEA. Germline trimming cut 6 bases from V and 5 bases from J; bases unmatched to any gene: 10. The chain's CDR3 is CSVVGTASDQPQHF. Here the CDR3 DNA reads TGCAGCGTCGTTGGGACAGCAAGCGATCAGCCCCAGCATTTT.

V usage is TRBV28 and J usage is TRBJ2-7; D remains unclear. CDR1 is MDHEN and CDR2 is SYDVKM in the germline V gene. CDR3 length: 15 residues. V lost 6 bases to trimming and J lost 3 bases, with 18 bases between them. CDR3 sequence: CASSRRSALNYEQYF. The CDR3 DNA follows: TGTGCCAGCAGCCGGCGGAGTGCCCTGAACTACGAGCAGTACTTC.

V usage is TRBV18 and J usage is TRBJ2-7, with 10 bases matching TRBD1. Unmatched junction bases numbered 15, after V lost 6 bases and J lost 13 bases. This CDR3 is 14 amino acids long. Germline CDR1 is KGHSH and CDR2 is LQKENI. The DNA of the CDR3 is TGTGCCAGCTCCCGCGGGACAGGGGCCCCGTCAGTATACTTC. It is translated as CASSRGTGAPSVYF.

The rearrangement joins TRBV28 to TRBJ2-3; TRBD1 agrees at 11 bases. CDR1 is MDHEN, CDR2 SYDVKM, per germline. With V trimmed by 2 bases and J by 3 bases, 1 base remained unmatched. The CDR3 extends over 15 amino acids. CDR3 sequence: CASSLGTGGTDTQYF. For the CDR3, the DNA is TGTGCCAGCAGTTTAGGGACAGGGGGAACAGATACGCAGTATTTT.

In its sample, this clone was seen a few times. The V call is TRBV19, the J call TRBJ1-6; 9 nucleotides agree with TRBD1. CDR1 LNHDA and CDR2 SQIVND come from the germline V gene (reference sequence). The CDR3 sequence is 15 residues long. With 5 bases clipped from V and 6 bases from J, the junction kept 5 bases outside the gene matches. CDR3 residues: CASSGPGQGNSPLHF. In DNA, the CDR3 is TGTGCCAGTAGTGGTCCGGGACAGGGTAATTCACCCCTCCACTTT.

V usage is TRBV6-2 or TRBV6-3 and J usage is TRBJ1-5; D uncertain. The CDR3 has 14 residues. Deletions cut 5 bases from V and 4 bases from J, with 12 bases between. Germline assignment: CDR1 MNHEY and CDR2 SVGEGT. CDR3 residues: CASSRTPGNQPQHF. For the CDR3, the DNA is TGTGCCAGCAGTAGGACGCCCGGTAATCAGCCCCAGCATTTT.

This clone was counted once. This sequence joins TRBV27 and TRBJ2-7; 10 positions agree with TRBD2. Losses at the gene ends were 3 bases for V and 1 base for J; bases not matched to a gene: 6. CDR3 length: 16 amino acids. Germline CDR1 and CDR2: MNHEY and SMNVEV (reference sequence). The CDR3 protein is CASSFRTSGFSYEQYF. CDR3 bases: TGTGCCAGCAGTTTCAGGACTAGCGGTTTTTCCTACGAGCAGTACTTC.

The V call is TRBV7-6, the J call TRBJ2-2, with 8 nucleotides matching TRBD1. CDR1 and CDR2 from the germline V gene are SGHVS and FNYEAQ. V trimming: 1 base; J trimming: 3 bases; junction bases outside the gene matches: 4. The CDR3 loop spans 16 amino acids. Here the CDR3 reads CASSLVDRGYTGELFF. The CDR3 nucleotides are TGTGCCAGCAGCTTAGTAGACAGGGGTTACACCGGGGAGCTGTTTTTT.

The chain is built from TRBV18 and TRBJ2-3, with no clear D. This CDR3 has 11 residues. The V gene lost 6 bases and the J gene lost 2 bases, with 3 bases spanning the gap. CDR1 and CDR2 (germline): KGHSH, LQKENI. CDR3 nucleotides: TGTGCCAGCTCTAACACAGATACGCAGTATTTT. Translated, it gives CASSNTDTQYF.

The V and J genes are TRBV5-1 and TRBJ2-7, with D possibly being TRBD1 (6 bases). Germline V gene sequence: CDR1 SGHRS, CDR2 YFSETQ. The CDR3 is 14 amino acids. V was trimmed by 0 bases and J by 5 bases, leaving 12 bases between them. CDR3 sequence reads: CASSLGQAWDEQYF. CDR3 nucleotides: TGCGCCAGCAGCTTGGGACAGGCCTGGGACGAGCAGTACTTC. Supplemented by reference TRBV5-1 and TRBJ2-7, the full variable domain reads KAGVTQTPRYLIKTRGQQVTLSCSPISGHRSVSWYQQTPGQGLQFLFEYFSETQRNKGNFPGRFSGRQFSNSRSEMNVSTLELGDSALYLCASSLGQAWDEQYFGPGTRLTVT.

As DNA, the CDR3 is TGTGCCACCCAGAGATTAGCGGGGATCACAGATACGCAGTATTTT. It yields the protein CATQRLAGITDTQYF. The chain joins TRBV2 to TRBJ2-3, with 8 nucleotides matching TRBD2. The germline gives CDR1 SNHLY, CDR2 FYNNEI. With V trimmed by 10 bases and J by 2 bases, 11 bases remained unmatched. The CDR3 spans 15 residues.

This clone was seen once. The V call is TRBV25-1, the J call TRBJ2-7; D may match TRBD1 or TRBD2 (6 bases each). Germline CDR1 MGHDK, CDR2 SYGVNS. CDR3 length: 13 residues. V lost 2 bases and J lost 4, with 9 bases in between. The CDR3 sequence: CASSEGGRYEQYF. The DNA of the CDR3 is TGTGCCAGCAGTGAAGGGGGGCGGTACGAGCAGTACTTC.

This sequence joins TRBV2 and TRBJ1-5, with D perhaps matching TRBD1 (5 bases). Looked up from germline, CDR1 is SNHLY and CDR2 is FYNNEI. V gave up 10 bases and J gave up 2 bases, with 9 bases separating them. This CDR3 region has 12 residues. CDR3 DNA: TGTGCCATTGGGGGGGGCAATCAGCCCCAGCATTTT. Translated: CAIGGGNQPQHF.

The J gene is TRBJ2-1, the V gene TRBV19; weak D call: TRBD1 (6 bases). CDR1 is LNHDA and CDR2 is SQIVND in the germline V gene (reference sequence). CDR3 size: 14 residues. The germline V and J ends were trimmed by 2 bases and 1 base, with 6 bases remaining between them. The CDR3, as DNA: TGTGCCAGTAGTATACAGGGGTCCTACAATGAGCAGTTCTTC. Protein product: CASSIQGSYNEQFF.